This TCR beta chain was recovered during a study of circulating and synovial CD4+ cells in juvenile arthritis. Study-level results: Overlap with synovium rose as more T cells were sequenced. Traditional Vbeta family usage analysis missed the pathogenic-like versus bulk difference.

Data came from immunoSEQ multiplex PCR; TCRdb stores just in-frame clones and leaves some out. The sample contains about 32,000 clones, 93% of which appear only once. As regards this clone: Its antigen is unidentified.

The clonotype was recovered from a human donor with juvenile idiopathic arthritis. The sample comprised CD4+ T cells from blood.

The CDR3 sequence: CASSVRDRGHDGQFF. The DNA for the CDR3 is TGTGCCAGCAGTGTCCGGGACAGGGGCCATGATGGGCAGTTCTTC. This rearrangement joins TRBV6-5 to TRBJ2-1, with 10 positions matching TRBD1. The trim removed 5 bases at V and 12 bases at J, leaving 13 bases unmatched. This CDR3 has 15 residues. Germline V gives CDR1 MNHEY, CDR2 SVGAGI.